This is a list of T cell receptor beta chains from one sample in a study of human T cells and chemical hapten exposure. TCRdb itself ran the RACE reads through MiXCR, one entry per CDR3 protein. The sample records more than 100,000 distinct CDR3 sequences, about 14% being singletons. This material consisted of whole blood, taken in connection with sensitization to the hapten diphenylcyclopropenone (DPC). The receptors stem from a woman aged 18-29 years with alopecia areata. Some clones in this sample may be carry-over from other donors' samples. The CDR3 runs from the conserved cysteine through the conserved F or W. The D gene is left open where the match is weak. A row's size may be missing; if present it is once, few, many or a size class.

CDR3aa: CATSTSGTVYNEQFF
CDR3nt: TGTGCCACCAGTACCTCCGGGACAGTATACAATGAGCAGTTCTTC
j_gene: TRBJ2-1
d_gene: TRBD1
v_gene: TRBV24-1
len: 15
abundance: few

CDR3aa: CASSRGTYEQYF
CDR3nt: TGTGCCAGCAGTAGAGGGACCTACGAGCAGTACTTC
j_gene: TRBJ2-7
d_gene: .
v_gene: TRBV12-3/TRBV12-4
len: 12
abundance: few

CDR3aa: CASSLAFGTPLNTGELFF
CDR3nt: TGTGCCAGCAGCTTGGCATTCGGGACACCGTTAAACACCGGGGAGCTGTTTTTT
j_gene: TRBJ2-2
d_gene: .
v_gene: TRBV5-5
len: 18
abundance: .

CDR3aa: CSVGQGGATEAFF
CDR3nt: TGCAGCGTGGGCCAGGGAGGCGCCACTGAAGCTTTCTTT
j_gene: TRBJ1-1
d_gene: .
v_gene: TRBV29-1
len: 13
abundance: .

CDR3aa: CASSQGSGAAESSTDTQYF
CDR3nt: TGCGCCAGCAGCCAAGGCTCAGGGGCGGCAGAATCTAGCACAGATACGCAGTATTTT
j_gene: TRBJ2-3
d_gene: .
v_gene: TRBV4-1
len: 19
abundance: few

CDR3aa: CASSPTGSKALSYNEQFF
CDR3nt: TGTGCCAGCAGCCCGACAGGGTCGAAGGCCTTATCCTACAATGAGCAGTTCTTC
j_gene: TRBJ2-1
d_gene: TRBD1
v_gene: TRBV3-1
len: 18
abundance: .

CDR3aa: CASSFRQSGNTIYF
CDR3nt: TGTGCCAGCAGTTTCCGACAGTCTGGAAACACCATATATTTT
j_gene: TRBJ1-3
d_gene: .
v_gene: TRBV12-3/TRBV12-4
len: 14
abundance: many

CDR3aa: CASSRTSGGYEQYF
CDR3nt: TGTGCCAGCAGCCGGACTAGCGGGGGTTACGAGCAGTACTTC
j_gene: TRBJ2-7
d_gene: TRBD2
v_gene: TRBV3-1
len: 14
abundance: .

CDR3aa: CASSPQGGGTGELFF
CDR3nt: TGTGCCAGCAGCCCCCAGGGGGGAGGCACCGGGGAGCTGTTTTTT
j_gene: TRBJ2-2
d_gene: .
v_gene: TRBV7-2
len: 15
abundance: .

CDR3aa: CASSPPGTYEQYF
CDR3nt: TGTGCCAGCTCACCACCGGGTACCTACGAGCAGTACTTC
j_gene: TRBJ2-7
d_gene: .
v_gene: TRBV18
len: 13
abundance: few

CDR3aa: CSARDDRVYNEQFF
CDR3nt: TGCAGTGCTAGAGATGACAGGGTTTACAATGAGCAGTTCTTC
j_gene: TRBJ2-1
d_gene: TRBD1
v_gene: TRBV20-1
len: 14
abundance: few

CDR3aa: CASSPFTGALTDTQYF
CDR3nt: TGTGCCAGCAGCCCGTTTACAGGGGCGCTCACAGATACGCAGTATTTT
j_gene: TRBJ2-3
d_gene: TRBD1
v_gene: TRBV5-6
len: 16
abundance: .

CDR3aa: CASSEQTRDTQYF
CDR3nt: TGTGCCAGCAGTGAGCAGACTCGGGATACGCAGTATTTT
j_gene: TRBJ2-3
d_gene: .
v_gene: TRBV2
len: 13
abundance: .

CDR3aa: CASSYLGEQFF
CDR3nt: TGTGCCAGCAGTTATCTCGGTGAGCAGTTCTTC
j_gene: TRBJ2-1
d_gene: .
v_gene: TRBV6-2/TRBV6-3
len: 11
abundance: .

CDR3aa: CASSSHMGTEAFF
CDR3nt: TGTGCCAGCAGCTCTCACATGGGCACTGAAGCTTTCTTT
j_gene: TRBJ1-1
d_gene: .
v_gene: TRBV7-3
len: 13
abundance: .

CDR3aa: CASIGNHRYSYNEQFF
CDR3nt: TGTGCCAGCATAGGAAACCACCGATACTCCTACAATGAGCAGTTCTTC
j_gene: TRBJ2-1
d_gene: .
v_gene: TRBV2
len: 16
abundance: few

CDR3aa: CASSQLPTGNTEAFF
CDR3nt: TGTGCCAGCAGCCAACTCCCGACAGGCAACACTGAAGCTTTCTTT
j_gene: TRBJ1-1
d_gene: .
v_gene: TRBV3-1
len: 15
abundance: few

CDR3aa: CASSLTARPNEKLFF
CDR3nt: TGTGCCAGCAGCTTAACCGCCCGGCCCAATGAAAAACTGTTTTTT
j_gene: TRBJ1-4
d_gene: .
v_gene: TRBV7-8
len: 15
abundance: .

CDR3aa: CASGLPPTGEDGYTF
CDR3nt: TGTGCTAGTGGTTTGCCCCCGACAGGGGAGGATGGCTACACCTTC
j_gene: TRBJ1-2
d_gene: TRBD1
v_gene: TRBV12-5
len: 15
abundance: .

CDR3aa: CASSSPGKEETQYF
CDR3nt: TGTGCCAGCAGCTCCCCCGGGAAAGAAGAGACCCAGTACTTC
j_gene: TRBJ2-5
d_gene: .
v_gene: TRBV11-2
len: 14
abundance: .

CDR3aa: CSVEGGTDDGYTF
CDR3nt: TGCAGCGTTGAAGGTGGGACGGACGATGGCTACACCTTC
j_gene: TRBJ1-2
d_gene: .
v_gene: TRBV29-1
len: 13
abundance: few

CDR3aa: CASSATADTEAFF
CDR3nt: TGTGCCAGCAGCGCGACTGCTGACACTGAAGCTTTCTTT
j_gene: TRBJ1-1
d_gene: .
v_gene: TRBV5-5
len: 13
abundance: many

CDR3aa: CASSRRQSEAFF
CDR3nt: TGTGCCAGCAGCCGAAGGCAGTCTGAAGCTTTCTTT
j_gene: TRBJ1-1
d_gene: .
v_gene: TRBV5-6
len: 12
abundance: many

CDR3aa: CSARATARQETQYF
CDR3nt: TGCAGTGCTAGAGCGACAGCTCGTCAAGAGACCCAGTACTTC
j_gene: TRBJ2-5
d_gene: .
v_gene: TRBV20-1
len: 14
abundance: few

CDR3aa: CASSVEGLNYGYTF
CDR3nt: TGTGCCAGCAGCGTAGAGGGGCTTAACTATGGCTACACCTTC
j_gene: TRBJ1-2
d_gene: .
v_gene: TRBV9
len: 14
abundance: .

CDR3aa: CASRISSVYDSPLHF
CDR3nt: TGCGCCAGCAGAATAAGCAGCGTATATGATTCACCCCTCCACTTT
j_gene: TRBJ1-6
d_gene: .
v_gene: TRBV5-1
len: 15
abundance: many

CDR3aa: CASSERRRGPTDTQYF
CDR3nt: TGTGCCAGCAGCGAAAGACGCAGGGGCCCCACAGATACGCAGTATTTT
j_gene: TRBJ2-3
d_gene: .
v_gene: TRBV9
len: 16
abundance: few

CDR3aa: CASSFTGTPLQF
CDR3nt: TGTGCCAGCAGCTTCACAGGAACCCCCCTCCAGTTT
j_gene: TRBJ1-6
d_gene: .
v_gene: TRBV7-8
len: 12
abundance: .

CDR3aa: CASSLGTVGYTF
CDR3nt: TGTGCCAGCAGCTTGGGGACAGTTGGCTACACCTTC
j_gene: TRBJ1-2
d_gene: .
v_gene: TRBV5-4
len: 12
abundance: few

CDR3aa: CSAQRTGGTEAFF
CDR3nt: TGCAGTGCTCAACGGACAGGGGGCACTGAAGCTTTCTTT
j_gene: TRBJ1-1
d_gene: TRBD1
v_gene: TRBV20-1
len: 13
abundance: .

CDR3aa: CASGLGTGRGENYGYTF
CDR3nt: TGTGCTAGTGGTTTGGGTACGGGGAGGGGGGAAAACTATGGCTACACCTTC
j_gene: TRBJ1-2
d_gene: .
v_gene: TRBV12-5
len: 17
abundance: few

CDR3aa: CATSRDLQGRDEKLFF
CDR3nt: TGTGCCACCAGCAGAGATTTACAGGGGAGGGATGAAAAACTGTTTTTT
j_gene: TRBJ1-4
d_gene: TRBD1
v_gene: TRBV15
len: 16
abundance: many

CDR3aa: CASSLSFQETQYF
CDR3nt: TGTGCCAGCAGCTTGAGTTTCCAAGAGACCCAGTACTTC
j_gene: TRBJ2-5
d_gene: .
v_gene: TRBV7-2
len: 13
abundance: many

CDR3aa: CASSLTDTQYF
CDR3nt: TGTGCCAGCAGTCTCACAGATACGCAGTATTTT
j_gene: TRBJ2-3
d_gene: .
v_gene: TRBV5-1
len: 11
abundance: medium-sized

CDR3aa: CASSWDPGNEQFF
CDR3nt: TGTGCCAGCAGTTGGGATCCGGGGAATGAGCAGTTCTTC
j_gene: TRBJ2-1
d_gene: .
v_gene: TRBV27
len: 13
abundance: few

CDR3aa: CASSAGQGLTDTQYF
CDR3nt: TGTGCCAGCAGCGCGGGACAGGGGCTCACAGATACGCAGTATTTT
j_gene: TRBJ2-3
d_gene: TRBD1
v_gene: TRBV7-7
len: 15
abundance: many

CDR3aa: CASSQGGRNEQFF
CDR3nt: TGTGCCAGCAGCCAAGGGGGGAGGAATGAGCAGTTCTTC
j_gene: TRBJ2-1
d_gene: .
v_gene: TRBV28
len: 13
abundance: many

CDR3aa: CASGNRVALTDTQYF
CDR3nt: TGTGCCAGCGGTAACAGGGTGGCCCTCACAGATACGCAGTATTTT
j_gene: TRBJ2-3
d_gene: .
v_gene: TRBV28
len: 15
abundance: .

CDR3aa: CASSTGTSGGLAYNEQFF
CDR3nt: TGTGCCAGTAGTACGGGGACTAGCGGGGGCCTAGCCTACAATGAGCAGTTCTTC
j_gene: TRBJ2-1
d_gene: TRBD2
v_gene: TRBV19
len: 18
abundance: few

CDR3aa: CASSPQEGWTEAFF
CDR3nt: TGTGCCAGCTCACCCCAGGAGGGCTGGACTGAAGCTTTCTTT
j_gene: TRBJ1-1
d_gene: .
v_gene: TRBV18
len: 14
abundance: .

CDR3aa: CASSLVGLSGYEQYF
CDR3nt: TGCGCCAGCAGCTTGGTGGGGCTTTCAGGGTACGAGCAGTACTTC
j_gene: TRBJ2-7
d_gene: .
v_gene: TRBV5-1
len: 15
abundance: few

CDR3aa: CASSLGATDTQYF
CDR3nt: TGTGCCAGCAGCTTGGGGGCCACAGATACGCAGTATTTT
j_gene: TRBJ2-3
d_gene: .
v_gene: TRBV7-3
len: 13
abundance: many

CDR3aa: CASGGTPQETQYF
CDR3nt: TGTGCCAGCGGGGGGACACCCCAAGAGACCCAGTACTTC
j_gene: TRBJ2-5
d_gene: .
v_gene: TRBV28
len: 13
abundance: .

CDR3aa: CASSMGYSGEQYF
CDR3nt: TGTGCCAGTAGTATGGGTTACAGCGGCGAGCAGTACTTC
j_gene: TRBJ2-7
d_gene: .
v_gene: TRBV19
len: 13
abundance: .

CDR3aa: CASSSWDYPPGDEQFF
CDR3nt: TGTGCCAGCAGCAGTTGGGACTATCCGCCTGGCGATGAGCAGTTCTTC
j_gene: TRBJ2-1
d_gene: TRBD2
v_gene: TRBV7-2
len: 16
abundance: .

CDR3aa: CASSQPETQKTRDYEQYF
CDR3nt: TGCGCCAGCAGTCAACCAGAGACACAAAAAACCAGGGACTACGAGCAGTACTTC
j_gene: TRBJ2-7
d_gene: .
v_gene: TRBV23-1
len: 18
abundance: many

CDR3aa: CASSAGLAGLYNEQFF
CDR3nt: TGTGCCAGCAGCGCGGGACTAGCGGGGTTATACAATGAGCAGTTCTTC
j_gene: TRBJ2-1
d_gene: TRBD2
v_gene: TRBV9
len: 16
abundance: few

CDR3aa: CASSPLAGGRQETQYF
CDR3nt: TGTGCCAGCAGCCCCCTGGCGGGGGGGCGACAAGAGACCCAGTACTTC
j_gene: TRBJ2-5
d_gene: TRBD2
v_gene: TRBV6-6
len: 16
abundance: many

CDR3aa: CASSLAEVPSSPLHF
CDR3nt: TGTGCCAGCAGCTTAGCGGAGGTCCCGTCTTCACCCCTCCACTTT
j_gene: TRBJ1-6
d_gene: .
v_gene: TRBV7-8
len: 15
abundance: .

CDR3aa: CASSGSKSNQPQHF
CDR3nt: TGTGCCAGCAGTGGGAGTAAAAGCAATCAGCCCCAGCATTTT
j_gene: TRBJ1-5
d_gene: .
v_gene: TRBV2
len: 14
abundance: few